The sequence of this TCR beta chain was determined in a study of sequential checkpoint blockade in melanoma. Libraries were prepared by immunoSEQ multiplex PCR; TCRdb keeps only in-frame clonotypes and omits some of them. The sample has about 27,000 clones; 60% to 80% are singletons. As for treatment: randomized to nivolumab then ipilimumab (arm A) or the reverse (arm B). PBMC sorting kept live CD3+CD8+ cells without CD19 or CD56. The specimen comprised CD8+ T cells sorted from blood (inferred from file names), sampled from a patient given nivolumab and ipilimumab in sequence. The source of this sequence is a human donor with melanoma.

CDR3 in amino acids: CASQGFAYEQYF. The CDR3, as DNA: TGTGCCAGCCAGGGTTTCGCCTACGAGCAGTACTTC. This chain connects TRBV19 to TRBJ2-7, with D possibly TRBD1 on 5 matching bases. The germline CDR1 and CDR2 sequences are LNHDA and SQIVND (reference sequence). Deletions cut 9 bases from V and 2 bases from J, with 11 bases between. CDR3 size: 12 residues.